Only a few counts were recorded for the clone carrying this TCR beta chain. This record comes from a study of blood T cells in healthy people across ages. Primed by a sample-barcoded 5' primer and a J-beta primer mix, a second PCR proceeded for roughly 7 to 12 cycles. TCRdb processed the 5' RACE reads anew with MiXCR; each CDR3 protein has one entry. The sample yields 1,500,000 or so distinct CDR3 sequences, approximately 59% seen once. Germline lookup yields CDR1 MNHEY and CDR2 SVGAGI. The V gene lost 10 bases and the J gene lost 4 bases, with 5 bases spanning the gap. The CDR3 is 10 residues long. This chain joins TRBV6-5 and TRBJ2-4; D is unresolved. This receptor was taken from a man younger than 35 in good health. The sample comprised blood. As DNA, the CDR3 is TGTGCCACCGGAAAAAACATTCAGTACTTC. Its translation is CATGKNIQYF.